Below are 6 T cell receptor beta chains sequenced from a single sample in a study of blood T cell repertoires in COVID-19. Sequencing used immunoSEQ multiplex PCR; TCRdb keeps in-frame clones, though not all of them. The table has roughly 120,000 clones, roughly 74% seen once; the top ten hold about 5.5%. Sequencing input: peripheral blood. These receptors came from a man older than 75 with COVID-19, enrolled during active disease.

The chain combines TRBV10-1 with TRBJ2-1; D might be TRBD1 (7 bases). The CDR3 totals 14 residues. Trimming removed 6 bases at V and 1 base at J, with 10 bases between. Per germline, CDR1 WNHNN and CDR2 SYGVQD (reference sequence). The CDR3 DNA reads as TGCGCCAGCAGCGCGGGACAGTCCTACAATGAGCAGTTCTTC. Translated: CASSAGQSYNEQFF.

V is TRBV18 and J is TRBJ2-5, with D maybe TRBD1 (5 bases). The ends were cut back, 0 bases at V and 7 bases at J, with 15 bases in the middle. Germline V gene lookup returns CDR1 KGHSH and CDR2 LQKENI. This CDR3 region has 15 residues. CDR3 sequence (DNA): TGTGCCAGCTCACCACCCCGGCAGGGCCTGGGGACCCAGTACTTC. It codes for CASSPPRQGLGTQYF. Filled out from reference TRBV18 and TRBJ2-5, the complete variable domain reads NAGVMQNPRHLVRRRGQEARLRCSPMKGHSHVYWYRQLPEEGLKFMVYLQKENIIDESGMPKERFSAEFPKEGPSILRIQQVVRGDSAAYFCASSPPRQGLGTQYFGPGTRLLVL.

The V call is TRBV9, the J call TRBJ2-1; 7 bases line up with TRBD2. The V gene end was trimmed by 4 bases and the J gene end by 1 base; junction bases not matched to a gene: 14. CDR3 length: 18 amino acids. Germline values: CDR1 SGDLS, CDR2 YYNGEE. In nucleotides, the CDR3 is TGTGCCAGCAGCCCTCTCGGGGGAGGGCCGTGGTCCTACAATGAGCAGTTCTTC. Amino acids: CASSPLGGGPWSYNEQFF.

The chain recombines TRBV10-3 with TRBJ2-4; D possibly corresponds to TRBD1 (5 bases). V was clipped by 6 bases and J by 8 bases, with 14 bases between them. The germline gives CDR1 ENHRY, CDR2 SYGVKD. The CDR3 has 13 amino acids. CDR3 DNA: TGTGCCATCAGCCAAGGAGTAGGGGACATTCAGTACTTC. Protein sequence: CAISQGVGDIQYF.

This chain connects TRBV11-2 to TRBJ2-6, with D possibly being TRBD2 (6 bases). The CDR3 extends over 18 amino acids. Germline CDR1 is SGHAT and CDR2 is FQNNGV. The ends were cut back, 2 bases at V and 0 bases at J, with 14 bases in the middle. The CDR3 DNA reads as TGTGCCAGCAGCTTAAGGAGCGGGCTAGACTCTGGGGCCAACGTCCTGACTTTC. Residues: CASSLRSGLDSGANVLTF.

The genes are TRBV7-3 and TRBJ2-3; possible D gene TRBD2, 5 bases. Germline CDR1 is SGHTA and CDR2 is FQGTGA. The CDR3 is 13 residues long. Trimming cost V 4 bases and J 5 bases, with 10 bases left between them. The CDR3 here is CASSSYAGDTQYF. CDR3 sequence (DNA): TGTGCCAGCAGCTCCTACGCGGGAGATACGCAGTATTTT.